The rows below give T cell receptor beta chains drawn from one sample of a study of shared clonotypes between healthy human individuals. Data came from immunoSEQ multiplex PCR; TCRdb stores just in-frame clones and leaves some out. This sample has more than 90,000 clones, with roughly 69% found just once. The sample consisted of memory CD8+ T cells sorted from blood. All receptors derive from a man aged 25-45 years in good health. Both conserved end residues are part of each CDR3. The D gene is left open where the match is weak. Some rows mark clone size as missing; the rest say once, few, many or name a class of expanded clone.

abundance,d_gene,v_gene,len,j_gene,CDR3aa,CDR3nt
NA,NA,TRBV21-1,14,TRBJ1-1,CASSKDRENTEAFF,TGTGCCAGCAGCAAAGACAGGGAAAACACTGAAGCTTTCTTT
NA,NA,TRBV28,13,TRBJ2-7,CASSAPGGAEQYF,TGTGCCAGCAGTGCCCCCGGCGGGGCCGAGCAGTACTTC
many,TRBD2,TRBV27,11,TRBJ2-1,CASRNLAGAFF,TGTGCCAGCCGAAATCTAGCGGGAGCATTCTTC
NA,NA,TRBV15,13,TRBJ2-7,CATAAARWDEQYF,TGTGCCACAGCGGCGGCCCGGTGGGACGAGCAGTACTTC
once,NA,TRBV19,13,TRBJ2-7,CASSGLAINEQYF,TGTGCCAGTAGTGGGCTAGCGATCAACGAGCAGTACTTC
NA,NA,TRBV5-4,15,TRBJ1-3,CASSSGHHSGNTIYF,TGTGCCAGCAGCTCGGGACACCACTCTGGAAACACCATATATTTT
NA,TRBD1,TRBV27,15,TRBJ1-5,CASSWDSTYNQPQHF,TGTGCCAGCAGTTGGGACAGTACTTACAATCAGCCCCAGCATTTT
NA,NA,TRBV5-1,16,TRBJ2-1,CASSLEGTVSYNEQFF,TGCGCCAGCAGCTTGGAGGGGACTGTATCCTACAATGAGCAGTTCTTC
NA,NA,TRBV6-1,14,TRBJ1-1,CASSDSPEGTEAFF,TGTGCCAGCAGTGATAGCCCGGAGGGGACTGAAGCTTTCTTT
NA,TRBD1,TRBV6-6,16,TRBJ1-2,CASSQGQGAVWDGYTF,TGTGCCAGCAGTCAGGGACAGGGGGCTGTGTGGGATGGCTACACCTTC
NA,TRBD1,TRBV5-6,17,TRBJ1-2,CASSFMQGGAPIYGYTF,TGTGCCAGCAGCTTTATGCAAGGGGGCGCTCCTATCTATGGCTACACCTTC
NA,NA,TRBV28,14,TRBJ2-2,CASKGLWNTGELFF,TGTGCCAGCAAGGGACTTTGGAACACCGGGGAGCTGTTTTTT
few,NA,TRBV27,14,TRBJ2-2,CASGAFHLTGELFF,TGTGCCAGCGGCGCCTTCCACCTCACCGGGGAGCTGTTTTTT
few,NA,TRBV21-1,15,TRBJ2-7,CASSKTGQGFVEQYF,TGTGCCAGCAGCAAAACGGGACAGGGGTTCGTCGAGCAGTACTTC
many,TRBD2,TRBV5-4,15,TRBJ2-2,CASSPRTSRTGELFF,TGTGCCAGCAGCCCTCGGACTAGCAGAACCGGGGAGCTGTTTTTT
once,TRBD2,TRBV23-1,15,TRBJ2-7,CASSNGLAGSYEQYF,TGCGCCAGCAGTAACGGACTAGCGGGATCCTACGAGCAGTACTTC
NA,TRBD1,TRBV29-1,11,TRBJ1-2,CSVGTGDGYTF,TGCAGCGTTGGGACAGGGGATGGCTACACCTTC
many,NA,TRBV5-4,14,TRBJ2-3,CASSLSLARDTQYF,TGTGCCAGCAGCTTGTCTCTAGCCCGCGATACGCAGTATTTT
few,NA,TRBV2,13,TRBJ1-2,CASSGQENYGYTF,TGTGCCAGCAGTGGACAGGAGAACTATGGCTACACCTTC
few,NA,TRBV25-1,18,TRBJ2-5,CASSATDITDGPRETQYF,TGTGCCAGCAGTGCTACCGACATTACGGACGGCCCAAGGGAGACCCAGTACTTC
many,TRBD2,TRBV6-1,15,TRBJ2-5,CASSELAGRQETQYF,TGTGCCAGCAGTGAACTAGCGGGACGTCAAGAGACCCAGTACTTC
NA,TRBD2,TRBV19,15,TRBJ2-1,CASSVLAGGLDEQFF,TGTGCCAGTAGTGTCCTAGCGGGAGGGCTCGATGAGCAGTTCTTC
NA,NA,TRBV5-1,14,TRBJ2-3,CASSLFAGTDTQYF,TGCGCCAGCAGCTTGTTTGCGGGCACAGATACGCAGTATTTT
few,NA,TRBV7-7,13,TRBJ2-7,CASSPPAGSEQYF,TGTGCCAGCAGCCCCCCTGCGGGGTCGGAACAGTACTTC
many,NA,TRBV13,15,TRBJ2-5,CASSHRGGGQETQYF,TGTGCCAGCAGCCACCGAGGGGGGGGACAAGAGACCCAGTACTTC
NA,TRBD2,TRBV19,16,TRBJ2-1,CASSEILAGGYLEQFF,TGTGCCAGTAGTGAAATCTTAGCGGGAGGTTATCTTGAGCAGTTCTTC
NA,TRBD2,TRBV5-1,16,TRBJ2-5,CASSLTSGSIQETQYF,TGCGCCAGCAGCCTCACTAGCGGGAGTATCCAAGAGACCCAGTACTTC
NA,TRBD1,TRBV6-1,12,TRBJ2-7,CASSNDRAEQYF,TGTGCCAGCAGCAACGACAGGGCCGAGCAGTACTTC
once,TRBD1,TRBV25-1,17,TRBJ2-2,CASSSSDRTPPVGELFF,TGTGCCAGCAGTTCCTCGGACAGGACACCGCCGGTGGGGGAGCTGTTTTTT
NA,NA,TRBV30,14,TRBJ1-5,CAWSPPTGRQPQHF,TGTGCCTGGAGTCCGCCGACAGGCCGTCAGCCCCAGCATTTT
NA,TRBD1,TRBV7-9,17,TRBJ2-7,CASSTRTGSLWVSEQYF,TGTGCCAGCAGCACGAGGACAGGGTCCCTGTGGGTATCCGAGCAGTACTTC
NA,NA,TRBV30,13,TRBJ2-3,CAWNKGQKDTQYF,TGTGCCTGGAATAAAGGGCAAAAAGATACGCAGTATTTT
few,NA,TRBV29-1,14,TRBJ2-3,CSVEGQIFTDTQYF,TGCAGCGTTGAAGGGCAGATCTTCACAGATACGCAGTATTTT
once,TRBD2,TRBV2,15,TRBJ2-1,CASSERTSGRNEQFF,TGTGCCAGCAGTGAAAGAACTAGCGGGAGGAATGAGCAGTTCTTC
NA,NA,TRBV10-1,16,TRBJ2-2,CASSESIDSLAGELFF,TGCGCCAGCAGTGAGTCGATAGACAGCTTAGCCGGGGAGCTGTTTTTT
NA,NA,TRBV18,16,TRBJ2-6,CASSPGMSSGANVLTF,TGTGCCAGCTCACCCGGGATGAGCTCTGGGGCCAACGTCCTGACTTTC
NA,TRBD2,TRBV4-1,15,TRBJ2-1,CASSLLTSGTGEQFF,TGCGCCAGCAGCCTTTTAACTAGCGGGACGGGAGAGCAGTTCTTC
NA,TRBD1,TRBV7-7,16,TRBJ2-5,CASSLPSGQGQETQYF,TGTGCTAGCAGCTTACCCTCCGGACAGGGCCAAGAGACCCAGTACTTC
NA,NA,TRBV27,13,TRBJ2-7,CASSLSRVSEQYF,TGTGCCAGCAGTTTATCGAGGGTCTCCGAGCAGTACTTC
NA,NA,TRBV9,17,TRBJ2-3,CASSPHGSGRFSDTQYF,TGTGCCAGCAGCCCCCATGGGAGCGGTCGTTTCTCAGATACGCAGTATTTT
once,NA,TRBV28,12,TRBJ2-7,CASSYDRHEQYF,TGTGCCAGCAGCTACGACAGGCACGAGCAGTACTTC